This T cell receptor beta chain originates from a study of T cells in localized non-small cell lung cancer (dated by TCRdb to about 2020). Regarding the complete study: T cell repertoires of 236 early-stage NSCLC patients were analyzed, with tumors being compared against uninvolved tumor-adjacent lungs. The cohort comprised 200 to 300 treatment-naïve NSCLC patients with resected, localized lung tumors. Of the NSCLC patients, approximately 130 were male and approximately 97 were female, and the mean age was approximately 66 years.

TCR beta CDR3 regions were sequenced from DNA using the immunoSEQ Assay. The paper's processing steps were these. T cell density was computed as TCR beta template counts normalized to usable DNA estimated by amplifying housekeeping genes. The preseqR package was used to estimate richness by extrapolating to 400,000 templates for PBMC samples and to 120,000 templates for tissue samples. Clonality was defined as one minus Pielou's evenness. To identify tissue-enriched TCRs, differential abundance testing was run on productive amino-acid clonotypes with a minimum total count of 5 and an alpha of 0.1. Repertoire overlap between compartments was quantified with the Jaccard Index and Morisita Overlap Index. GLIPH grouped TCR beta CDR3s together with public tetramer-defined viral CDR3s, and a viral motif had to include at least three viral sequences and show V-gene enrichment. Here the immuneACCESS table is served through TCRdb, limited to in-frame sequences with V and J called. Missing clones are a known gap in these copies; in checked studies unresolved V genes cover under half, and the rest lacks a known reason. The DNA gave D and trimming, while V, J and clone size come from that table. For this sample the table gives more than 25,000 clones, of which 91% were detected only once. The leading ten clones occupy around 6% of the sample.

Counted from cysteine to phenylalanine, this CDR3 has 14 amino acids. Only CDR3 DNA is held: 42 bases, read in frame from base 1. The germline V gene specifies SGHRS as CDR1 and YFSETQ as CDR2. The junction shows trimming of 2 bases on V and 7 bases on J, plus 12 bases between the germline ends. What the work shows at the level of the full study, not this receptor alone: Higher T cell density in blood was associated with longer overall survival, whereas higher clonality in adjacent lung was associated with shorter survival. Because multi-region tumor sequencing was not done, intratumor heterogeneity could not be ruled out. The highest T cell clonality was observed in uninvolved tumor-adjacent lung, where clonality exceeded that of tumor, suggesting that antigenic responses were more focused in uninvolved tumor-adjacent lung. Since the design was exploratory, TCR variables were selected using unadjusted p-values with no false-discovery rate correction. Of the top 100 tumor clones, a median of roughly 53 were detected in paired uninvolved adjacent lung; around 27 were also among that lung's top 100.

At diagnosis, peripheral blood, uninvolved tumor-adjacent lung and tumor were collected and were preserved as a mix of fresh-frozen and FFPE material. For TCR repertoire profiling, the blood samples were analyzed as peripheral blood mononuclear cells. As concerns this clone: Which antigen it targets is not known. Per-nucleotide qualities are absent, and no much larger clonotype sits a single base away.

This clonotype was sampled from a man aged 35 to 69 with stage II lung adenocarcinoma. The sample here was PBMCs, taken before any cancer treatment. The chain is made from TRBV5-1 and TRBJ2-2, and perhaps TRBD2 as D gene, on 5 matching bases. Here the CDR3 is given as CASSLRSGGGELFF. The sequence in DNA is TGCGCCAGCAGCTTAAGGAGTGGAGGCGGGGAGCTGTTTTTT.